Listed here are 31 T cell receptor beta chains from one sample, sequenced in a study of T-cell reconstitution after alpha-beta-depleted transplantation in children. Researchers prepared the TCRbeta library using unique molecular identifiers, the study reports. TCRdb re-called the PCR reads through MiXCR, storing one row per CDR3 protein. Among some 400,000 distinct CDR3 sequences listed, around 21% were seen once. The material was PBMCs from the stem cell graft donor, obtained from the stem cell graft. The source of these receptors is a human donor who donated a stem cell graft to a child with acute myeloid leukemia.

This clonotype was recorded a few times. The chain employs TRBV12-3 or TRBV12-4 and TRBJ1-1, with a weak D call TRBD1 (5 bases). The CDR3 extends over 13 amino acids. Trimming cost V 4 bases and J 5 bases, with 11 bases left between them. In nucleotides, the CDR3 is TGTGCCAGCAGTTCCCTAGGGGTTACTGAAGCTTTCTTT. Amino acid sequence: CASSSLGVTEAFF.

This clonotype was picked up many times. This chain links TRBV30 with TRBJ2-5; D could derive from TRBD1 or TRBD2 (6 bases each). The germline CDR1 and CDR2 sequences are GTSNPN and SVGIG (reference sequence). Trimming left V 4 bases short and J 0 bases short, with 12 bases between. The CDR3 is 14 residues long. This CDR3 reads CAWNPRGDQETQYF. DNA for the CDR3: TGTGCCTGGAACCCTAGGGGGGACCAAGAGACCCAGTACTTC.

This clonotype occurred many times. The CDR3 loop reads CSAGGSTDTQYF. DNA for the CDR3: TGCAGTGCGGGCGGAAGCACAGATACGCAGTATTTT. This chain links TRBV20-1 with TRBJ2-3; D gene ambiguous. The V gene lost 6 bases and the J gene lost 0 bases, with 7 bases spanning the gap. CDR1 is DFQATT and CDR2 is SNEGSKA in the germline V gene (reference sequence). There are 12 residues in the CDR3.

This clonotype was counted only a few times. CDR3 region: CSVGGKETQYF. The CDR3 DNA reads as TGCAGCGTTGGCGGAAAAGAGACCCAGTACTTC. The gene calls are TRBV29-1 and TRBJ2-5; no clear D gene. The CDR3 covers 11 residues. Germline CDR1 reads SQVTM; CDR2 reads ANQGSEA. V was cut by 4 bases and J by 3 bases, with 6 bases left in between. Drawing the rest from reference TRBV29-1 and TRBJ2-5, the complete variable domain is SAVISQKPSRDICQRGTSLTIQCQVDSQVTMMFWYRQQPGQSLTLIATANQGSEATYESGFVIDKFPISRPNLTFSTLTVSNMSPEDSSIYLCSVGGKETQYFGPGTRLLVL.

Only a few counts were recorded for this clonotype. The rearrangement uses TRBV6-2 or TRBV6-3 and TRBJ2-7; no reliable D call. CDR3 length equals 13 residues. Deletions cut 4 bases from V and 3 bases from J, with 10 bases between. Germline CDR1 and CDR2: MNHEY and SVGEGT. CDR3 residues: CASSSTVVYEQYF. The DNA of the CDR3 is TGTGCCAGCAGTTCCACAGTAGTCTACGAGCAGTACTTC.

The rearrangement uses TRBV27 and TRBJ2-3; 7 bases line up with TRBD1. The CDR3 sequence is 16 residues long. Losses at the gene ends were 4 bases for V and 6 bases for J; bases not matched to a gene: 13. Per germline, CDR1 MNHEY and CDR2 SMNVEV (reference sequence). CDR3 region: CASSSPGQRKTDTQYF. The CDR3 DNA sequence: TGTGCCAGCAGTTCTCCGGGACAGCGGAAGACGGATACGCAGTATTTT.

V usage is TRBV6-2 or TRBV6-3 and J usage is TRBJ1-6; D is uncertain. Trimming left V 2 bases short and J 7 bases short, with 6 bases between. CDR1 and CDR2 from the germline V gene are MNHEY and SVGEGT. This CDR3 comprises 13 residues. In nucleotides, the CDR3 is TGTGCCAGCAGTTACAGTGGGAATTCACCCCTCCACTTT. Its translation: CASSYSGNSPLHF.

This clonotype was counted many times. The chain combines TRBV10-3 with TRBJ2-3; 7 nucleotides match TRBD2. The trim removed 5 bases at V and 3 bases at J, leaving 8 bases unmatched. The CDR3 loop spans 15 amino acids. The germline CDR1 and CDR2 sequences are ENHRY and SYGVKD. The CDR3 sequence is CAISQGWTRTDTQYF. CDR3 DNA: TGTGCCATCAGTCAAGGCTGGACTAGAACAGATACGCAGTATTTT.

In this sample, this clonotype turned up a few times. This rearrangement joins TRBV5-1 to TRBJ2-1, with D perhaps TRBD2 (5 bases). The V gene lost 0 bases and the J gene lost 8 bases, with 12 bases spanning the gap. Germline loops: CDR1 SGHRS, CDR2 YFSETQ. CDR3 length: 14 amino acids. CDR3: CASSLVRDLDEQFF. In DNA, the CDR3 is TGCGCCAGCAGCTTGGTTCGGGATCTTGATGAGCAGTTCTTC.

This clonotype was counted between two and nine times. The chain recombines TRBV6-1 with TRBJ1-5; D is undetermined. V was clipped by 2 bases and J by 3 bases, with 8 bases between them. Germline V gene lookup returns CDR1 MNHNS and CDR2 SASEGT. CDR3 size: 14 residues. CDR3 sequence reads: CASSESLFNQPQHF. The CDR3 region has the DNA TGTGCCAGCAGTGAATCCCTCTTCAATCAGCCCCAGCATTTT.

The chain recombines TRBV10-3 with TRBJ2-5, with D possibly matching TRBD1 (5 bases). The CDR3 loop spans 14 amino acids. CDR1 is ENHRY and CDR2 is SYGVKD in the germline V gene. Trimming left V 2 bases short and J 8 bases short, with 15 bases between. The CDR3: CAISENIQAVTQYF. CDR3 coding DNA: TGTGCCATCAGTGAGAACATACAGGCAGTAACCCAGTACTTC.

The rearrangement joins TRBV11-1 to TRBJ2-1, with 8 bases matching TRBD2. Germline V gives CDR1 SGHAT, CDR2 FQDESV (reference sequence). CDR3 size: 16 residues. Trimming removed 7 bases from V and 5 bases from J; junction bases left unmatched: 13. The CDR3 bases are TGTGCCAGCACTCCGGGAGGGAACTACCCGAACAATGAGCAGTTCTTC. This codes for CASTPGGNYPNNEQFF.

This clonotype was counted a single time. The CDR3 DNA sequence: TGCGCCAGCAGCCACGACAGGGGTGGGCAGCCCCAGCATTTT. As protein: CASSHDRGGQPQHF. The chain joins TRBV4-1 to TRBJ1-5; 8 bases line up with TRBD1. V lost 3 bases to trimming and J lost 7 bases; unmatched junction nucleotides: 5. From germline, CDR1 is MGHRA and CDR2 YSYEKL. The CDR3 has 14 residues.

This clonotype was detected ten times or more. The rearrangement uses TRBV29-1 and TRBJ2-4; D may be TRBD2 (6 bases). This CDR3 has 13 amino acids. The germline V gene encodes CDR1 SQVTM and CDR2 ANQGSEA. V was shortened by 7 bases and J by 1 base, with 11 bases between the two germline ends. CDR3 DNA sequence: TGCAGCGCGGCGGGACGGGCCAAAAACATTCAGTACTTC. Its translation is CSAAGRAKNIQYF.

This chain links TRBV7-9 with TRBJ1-1, with D maybe TRBD1 (6 bases). Looked up from germline, CDR1 is SEHNR and CDR2 is FQNEAQ (reference sequence). CDR3 size: 15 residues. Trimming took 1 base from V and 0 from J, leaving 9 bases between them. The CDR3 sequence is CASSLGEGVNTEAFF. The CDR3 nucleotides read TGTGCCAGCAGCTTAGGGGAGGGGGTGAACACTGAAGCTTTCTTT. The variable domain in full, completed from reference TRBV7-9 and TRBJ1-1, reads DTGVSQNPRHKITKRGQNVTFRCDPISEHNRLYWYRQTLGQGPEFLTYFQNEAQLEKSRLLSDRFSAERPKGSFSTLEIQRTEQGDSAMYLCASSLGEGVNTEAFFGQGTRLTVV.

This clonotype turned up a few times. The CDR3 sequence is CASSLVPAGGHEQFF. The CDR3 nucleotides are TGCGCCAGCAGCTTGGTACCAGCGGGAGGACATGAGCAGTTCTTC. The chain employs TRBV5-1 and TRBJ2-1; TRBD2 matches at 9 bases. The CDR3 sequence is 15 residues long. V lost 0 bases and J lost 8; bases outside the gene matches: 6. The germline gives CDR1 SGHRS, CDR2 YFSETQ.

The chain recombines TRBV12-3 or TRBV12-4 with TRBJ1-5, with no clear D. V lost 1 base, J lost 7 bases, and 5 bases lay in between. The CDR3 has 12 amino acids. CDR3 region: CASSLEVQPQHF. The CDR3 DNA reads as TGTGCCAGCAGTTTAGAAGTACAGCCCCAGCATTTT.

At least ten counts were recorded for this clonotype. V is TRBV29-1 and J is TRBJ2-1, with 11 bases aligning to TRBD1. In germline, CDR1 is SQVTM, CDR2 ANQGSEA. V shed 5 bases, J shed 4 bases, and the junction held 10 bases outside the gene matches. The CDR3 length is 16 residues. The CDR3 nucleotides are TGCAGCGTTAAAACTTCGGGACAGGGGGTTTACAATGAGCAGTTCTTC. Translated, it gives CSVKTSGQGVYNEQFF.

This chain uses TRBV27 with TRBJ2-1; D remains unclear. Germline V CDR1 and CDR2: MNHEY, SMNVEV (reference sequence). Trimming shortened V by 6 bases and J by 4 bases, and 10 bases separated the two germline ends. This CDR3 has 13 amino acids. CDR3 in DNA: TGTGCCAGCAGGGCGGCTAGGTACAATGAGCAGTTCTTC. It specifies CASRAARYNEQFF.

J is TRBJ2-7 and V is TRBV10-3; D is uncertain. The CDR3 contains 14 residues. The V gene's germline CDR1 is ENHRY and CDR2 SYGVKD. The germline V and J ends were trimmed by 0 bases and 3 bases, with 9 bases remaining between them. The CDR3 nucleotides are TGTGCCATCAGTGAGTCCGGGCAGTTCTACGAGCAGTACTTC. It yields the protein CAISESGQFYEQYF.

The chain has TRBV5-1 and TRBJ2-1; 9 positions match TRBD1. CDR3 length equals 14 residues. Germline V lookup: CDR1 SGHRS, CDR2 YFSETQ. The V segment lost 7 bases and the J segment 9 bases; nucleotides outside the gene matches: 11. CDR3 protein: CASVETGGLGEQFF. For the CDR3, the DNA is TGCGCCAGCGTGGAGACAGGGGGTTTGGGTGAGCAGTTCTTC.

The rearrangement links TRBV5-1 to TRBJ1-1; a possible D gene is TRBD1 (5 bases). This CDR3 is built from 15 residues. CDR1 SGHRS and CDR2 YFSETQ come from the germline V gene. Deletions cut 2 bases from V and 4 bases from J, with 15 bases between. CDR3 in DNA: TGCGCCAGCAGCTTCCAGGAGGGGATGAGCACTGAAGCTTTCTTT. Its protein product is CASSFQEGMSTEAFF.

This clonotype has just a few counts. The rearrangement links TRBV5-1 to TRBJ2-3; 10 nucleotides line up with TRBD2. V lost 2 bases to trimming and J lost 4 bases; unmatched junction nucleotides: 7. CDR3 length: 16 residues. Germline V gene sequence: CDR1 SGHRS, CDR2 YFSETQ. CDR3 DNA sequence: TGCGCCAGCAGCTTTTCTAGCGGGAGTTTCGCAGATACGCAGTATTTT. This translates into CASSFSSGSFADTQYF.

This clonotype was counted a few times. The chain is built from TRBV7-8 and TRBJ1-3, with D tentatively TRBD1 (5 bases). V was shortened by 7 bases and J by 4 bases, with 14 bases between the two germline ends. The CDR3 covers 14 residues. Germline V gene lookup returns CDR1 SGHVS and CDR2 FQNEAQ. The CDR3 DNA reads as TGTGCCAGCACTTTGGACGGGACGGGAAACACCATATATTTT. It encodes CASTLDGTGNTIYF.

This clonotype was observed many times. The rearrangement links TRBV12-3 or TRBV12-4 to TRBJ2-3, with D perhaps matching TRBD1 (5 bases). This CDR3 contains 13 residues. V gave up 6 bases and J gave up 1 base, with 8 bases separating them. The CDR3 sequence is CASRPQGTDTQYF. CDR3 sequence (DNA): TGTGCCAGCAGACCACAGGGCACAGATACGCAGTATTTT.

The chain combines TRBV20-1 with TRBJ1-4, with TRBD1 matching over 7 bases. The CDR3 is made up of 13 amino acids. Germline V gives CDR1 DFQATT, CDR2 SNEGSKA (reference sequence). Losses at the gene ends were 6 bases for V and 6 bases for J; bases not matched to a gene: 7. DNA of the CDR3: TGCAGTGCCAGGGGGGGTCGGGATGAAAAACTGTTTTTT. This translates into CSARGGRDEKLFF.

The chain combines TRBV12-3 or TRBV12-4 with TRBJ2-1, with D maybe TRBD1 (5 bases). Trimming shortened V by 3 bases and J by 8 bases, and 8 bases separated the two germline ends. This CDR3 contains 12 residues. The CDR3 here is CASSFGRDEQFF. In DNA form, the CDR3 reads TGTGCCAGCAGTTTCGGCAGGGATGAGCAGTTCTTC.

This clonotype was detected a few times. The gene calls are TRBV5-1 and TRBJ2-7; 16 positions match TRBD2. V trimming: 5 bases; J trimming: 7 bases; junction bases outside the gene matches: 15. Per germline, CDR1 SGHRS and CDR2 YFSETQ. The CDR3 is 18 amino acids. The CDR3 DNA sequence: TGCGCCAGCAGTACCTCCGGGACTAGCGGGAGGGCCAATTTGGAGCAGTACTTC. As protein: CASSTSGTSGRANLEQYF.

This clonotype appeared many times. This chain uses TRBV20-1 with TRBJ1-5; D is uncertain. Trimming removed 0 bases at V and 0 bases at J, with 6 bases between. The germline V gene has CDR1 DFQATT and CDR2 SNEGSKA (reference sequence). CDR3 length: 14 residues. DNA for the CDR3: TGCAGTGCTAGAGAGGGTTCTAGCAATCAGCCCCAGCATTTT. This codes for CSAREGSSNQPQHF.

This clonotype appeared many times. The chain joins TRBV6-5 to TRBJ2-7, with D possibly matching TRBD1 (5 bases). This CDR3 contains 15 residues. Trimming removed 0 bases from V and 0 bases from J, with 9 bases in between. CDR1 and CDR2 (germline): MNHEY, SVGAGI. The CDR3 here is CASSYSSDNSYEQYF. The CDR3 bases are TGTGCCAGCAGTTACTCTTCGGACAACTCCTACGAGCAGTACTTC.

Worth noting for this clonotype: The junction departs from germline at one end; a sequencing error may be responsible. The chain recombines TRBV29-1 with TRBJ2-5; 8 bases are shared with TRBD1. The CDR3 extends over 16 amino acids. Germline V gene data show CDR1 as SQVTM and CDR2 as ANQGSEA. Written as DNA, the CDR3 is TGCAGTGTTGAACCCGACAGGGGCGTCCTGGACGAGACCCAGTACTTC. Translating it yields CSVEPDRGVLDETQYF. The full variable domain, with the rest looked up from reference TRBV29-1 and TRBJ2-5, is SAVISQKPSRDICQRGTSLTIQCQVDSQVTMMFWYRQQPGQSLTLIATANQGSEATYESGFVIDKFPISRPNLTFSTLTVSNMSPEDSSIYLCSVEPDRGVLDETQYFGPGTRLLVL.